This T cell receptor beta chain was retrieved from a study of blood T cell repertoires in COVID-19. Study background: Samples representing acute and convalescent COVID-19 were sourced from the United States, Italy and Spain.

This CDR3 has 14 residues. Trimming removed 0 bases at V and 7 bases at J, with 10 bases between. The V gene's germline CDR1 is MNHEY and CDR2 SMNVEV (reference sequence). Participants were aged about 18 to 90 years from 20 to 30 US areas. Each participant's cohort was designated according to participant-reported clinical history. Profiled with immunoSEQ multiplex PCR; TCRdb holds only in-frame clones, not every one. The table lists about 280,000 clones, 90% of them singletons. The V gene is TRBV27, the J gene TRBJ1-5; D possibly corresponds to TRBD1 (5 bases). The clonotype comes from a woman between 18 and 29 years old with acute COVID-19. The sample comprised PBMCs or T cells enriched from blood (not recorded which). DNA of the CDR3: TGTGCCAGCAGTTTATCGGCAGGACAACAGCCCCAGCATTTT. Translating it yields CASSLSAGQQPQHF.